The 7 T cell receptor beta chains presented below share a single source sample, sequenced in a study of cytomegalovirus exposure and HLA in healthy donors. The PCR made use of 60 Vbeta and 13 Jbeta primers. TCRdb keeps only in-frame clones here, not all; method: immunoSEQ multiplex PCR. The sample lists roughly 100,000 clones, about four fifths occurring once. Sequences were obtained from PBMCs. The receptors come from a female donor in good health and CMV-seropositive.

The V and J genes are TRBV19 and TRBJ1-1, with 9 positions matching TRBD1. Germline lookup yields CDR1 LNHDA and CDR2 SQIVND (reference sequence). V was pared by 6 bases and J by 3 bases, with 5 bases of the junction left unmatched. The CDR3 contains 14 residues. The CDR3 protein is CASSPQGAYTEAFF. The CDR3 coding sequence is TGTGCCAGTAGCCCACAGGGGGCTTACACTGAAGCTTTCTTT.

The genes are TRBV27 and TRBJ2-7; weak D call: TRBD1 (5 bases). This CDR3 has 14 amino acids. The ends were cut back, 2 bases at V and 3 bases at J, with 11 bases in the middle. Germline values: CDR1 MNHEY, CDR2 SMNVEV (reference sequence). CDR3 protein: CASSLRGHSYEQYF. Written as DNA, the CDR3 is TGTGCCAGCAGTTTAAGGGGCCACAGCTACGAGCAGTACTTC.

The V call is TRBV27, the J call TRBJ2-3; 10 positions agree with TRBD1. Germline trimming cut 0 bases from V and 2 bases from J; bases unmatched to any gene: 8. This CDR3 has 18 residues. CDR1 and CDR2 from the germline V gene are MNHEY and SMNVEV (reference sequence). CDR3 loop: CASSLSSGTGADTDTQYF. In nucleotides, the CDR3 is TGTGCCAGCAGTTTATCCTCCGGGACAGGGGCCGACACAGATACGCAGTATTTT.

The rearrangement links TRBV27 to TRBJ2-1; weak D call: TRBD2 (6 bases). Germline V gene data show CDR1 as MNHEY and CDR2 as SMNVEV (reference sequence). Trimming stripped 7 bases from V and 0 bases from J, with 16 bases between. The CDR3 is 16 residues long. CDR3 in DNA: TGTGCCAGCACCACTGGGGGGACCAGCTCCTACAATGAGCAGTTCTTC. Translated, it gives CASTTGGTSSYNEQFF.

This chain connects TRBV6-5 to TRBJ2-7, with 8 bases matching TRBD1. The CDR3 sequence is 15 residues long. Germline V gene data show CDR1 as MNHEY and CDR2 as SVGAGI. V lost 0 bases, J lost 2 bases, and 3 bases stayed unmatched. CDR3 protein: CASSYSRTGTYEQYF. For the CDR3, the DNA is TGTGCCAGCAGTTACTCTCGGACAGGGACCTACGAGCAGTACTTC.

The gene calls are TRBV27 and TRBJ1-4, with D tentatively TRBD1 (5 bases). V shed 0 bases and J shed 2 bases, with 7 bases lying between them. The CDR3 is 15 residues long. CDR1 is MNHEY and CDR2 is SMNVEV in the germline V gene (reference sequence). In DNA, the CDR3 is TGTGCCAGCAGTTTATCAGGGGCCACTAATGAAAAACTGTTTTTT. Amino acid sequence: CASSLSGATNEKLFF.

The chain joins TRBV11-3 to TRBJ2-1; 11 nucleotides agree with TRBD1. The CDR3 length is 18 residues. The V segment lost 0 bases and the J segment 7 bases; nucleotides outside the gene matches: 11. The germline V gene has CDR1 SGHNT and CDR2 YENEEA. The CDR3 DNA reads as TGTGCCAGCAGCTTAGATAGTCCGGACAGGGGGCTTAGGAATGAGCAGTTCTTC. It specifies CASSLDSPDRGLRNEQFF.